This TCR beta chain was recovered during a study of STAT5B mutations in CD4+ large granular lymphocyte leukemia (dated by TCRdb to 2022 to 2024). For the wider study: Among the healthy controls, the CDR3 'QG' motif was associated with a particular HLA allele. The TCRbeta repertoires of CD4+ T-cell large granular lymphocyte leukemia patients were compared with the TCRbeta repertoires of healthy blood donors. Flow cytometry on FACSCanto II or FACSVerse showed that the purified fractions were more than 95% pure among lymphocytes. Study-wide findings and limitations: Each patient's main leukemic clonotypes were private, but approximately 27% of these clonotypes showed up at low frequency in the non-leukemic repertoires of other patients. Greater clonality appeared to be present in CD4-sorted patient repertoires than in healthy CD4+ repertoires, and the difference was retained after the putative leukemic clones were removed. TRBV06-family usage was enriched among the top patient clones (8/27) compared with healthy controls (2/35). The data were not HLA-matched, and the relatively small sample size could explain the higher clonality seen in CD4+ compared with CD8+ T-LGLL.

The germline V and J ends show losses of 4 bases and 9 bases respectively, and no gene match explains 9 bases of the junction. The germline V gene encodes CDR1 SGHNT and CDR2 YYREEE (reference sequence). Spanning cysteine to phenylalanine, the CDR3 consists of 15 amino acids. The read is trimmed to its CDR3 DNA, 45 bases read in frame from base 1. The healthy controls were 37 blood donors, and the buffy coats of these donors were supplied by the Finnish Red Cross blood service. All TCR-sequenced material derived from peripheral blood: patient blood samples and healthy donor buffy coats. Peripheral blood mononuclear cells were isolated by Ficoll-Hypaque gradient centrifugation. CD4+ cells were magnetically purified from the buffy coats of healthy controls. Genomic DNA was extracted with the Gentra Puregene Cell and Tissue kit and quantified on a Qubit 2.0 fluorometer. As to this clone: The antigen it recognizes is unknown. Per-nucleotide qualities are absent, and no much larger clonotype sits a single base away.

The immunoSEQ assay at survey resolution was used to sequence TCRbeta rearrangements from genomic DNA. In the source study's methods: In the TCR sequencing data, the lowest productive clonotype frequency that could be detected was 2.59 x 10-5. Only productive TCRbeta rearrangements, meaning sequences that were complete and in-frame, were kept for the analyses. Sample clonality was computed as Simpson clonality in the immunoSEQ Analyzer version 3.0. Based on frequency, clones were grouped as very rare, small, medium, large (1-20%) or hyperexpanded (>20%). OLGA 1.2.3 estimated generation probabilities, VDJtools produced V-gene circos plots, VDJdb was queried for specificities, and GLIPH identified CDR3 motifs. TCRdb took over this immuneACCESS table, retaining in-frame rearrangements with V and J assigned. Such tables are incomplete; in checked studies, under half of the missing clones stem from an unresolved V gene, and the remainder is unexplained. D and trimming were read from the DNA, whereas the V and J calls and clone size are those reported in that table. This sample lists fewer than 50,000 clones; about 86% were detected once. Together, the top ten hold 2.6% of the sample.

This sequence was found in a human donor in good health. The chain employs TRBV5-4 and TRBJ1-4, with 10 central nucleotides matching TRBD1. Sequenced: CD4+ T cells from blood buffy coats. The sequenced DNA is TGTGCCAGCAGCCCATTGACAGGGGGCTTTAAAAAACTGTTTTTT. It encodes CASSPLTGGFKKLFF.